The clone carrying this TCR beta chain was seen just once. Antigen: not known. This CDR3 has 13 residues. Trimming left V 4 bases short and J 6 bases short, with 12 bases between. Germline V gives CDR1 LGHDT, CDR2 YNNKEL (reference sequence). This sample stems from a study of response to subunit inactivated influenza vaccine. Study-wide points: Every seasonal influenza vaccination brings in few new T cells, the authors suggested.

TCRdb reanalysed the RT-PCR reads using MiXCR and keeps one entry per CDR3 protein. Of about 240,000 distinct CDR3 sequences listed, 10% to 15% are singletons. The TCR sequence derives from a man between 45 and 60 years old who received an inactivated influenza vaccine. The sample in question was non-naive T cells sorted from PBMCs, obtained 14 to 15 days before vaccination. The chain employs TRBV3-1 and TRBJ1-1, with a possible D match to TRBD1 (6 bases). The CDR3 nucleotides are TGTGCCAGCAGCCCCTACAGGACAGCTGAAGCTTTCTTT. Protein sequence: CASSPYRTAEAFF.